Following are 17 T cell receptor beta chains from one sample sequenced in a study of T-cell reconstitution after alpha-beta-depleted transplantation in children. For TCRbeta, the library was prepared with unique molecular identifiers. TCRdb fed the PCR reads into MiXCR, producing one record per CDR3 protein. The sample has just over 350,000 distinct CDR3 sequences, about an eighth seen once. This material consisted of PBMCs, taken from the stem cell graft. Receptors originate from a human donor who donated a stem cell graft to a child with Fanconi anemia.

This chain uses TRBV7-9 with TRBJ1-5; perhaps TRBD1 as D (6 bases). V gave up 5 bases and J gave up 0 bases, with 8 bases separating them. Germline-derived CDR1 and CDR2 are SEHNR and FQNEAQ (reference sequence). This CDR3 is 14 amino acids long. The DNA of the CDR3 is TGTGCCAGCAGCACAGGGCATAGCAATCAGCCCCAGCATTTT. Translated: CASSTGHSNQPQHF.

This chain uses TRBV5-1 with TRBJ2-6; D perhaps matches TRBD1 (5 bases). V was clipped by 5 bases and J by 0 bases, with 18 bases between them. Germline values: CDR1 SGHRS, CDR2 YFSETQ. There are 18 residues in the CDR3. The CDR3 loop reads CASSLGAGPLSGANVLTF. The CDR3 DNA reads TGCGCCAGCAGTTTAGGGGCAGGGCCCCTCTCTGGGGCCAACGTCCTGACTTTC.

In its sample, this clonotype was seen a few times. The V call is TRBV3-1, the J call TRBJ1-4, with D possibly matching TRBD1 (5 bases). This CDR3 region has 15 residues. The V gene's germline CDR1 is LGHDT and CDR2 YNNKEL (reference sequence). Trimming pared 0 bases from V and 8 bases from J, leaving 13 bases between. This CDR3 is CASSQEPRRDEKLFF. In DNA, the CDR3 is TGTGCCAGCAGCCAAGAGCCTCGGAGGGACGAAAAACTGTTTTTT.

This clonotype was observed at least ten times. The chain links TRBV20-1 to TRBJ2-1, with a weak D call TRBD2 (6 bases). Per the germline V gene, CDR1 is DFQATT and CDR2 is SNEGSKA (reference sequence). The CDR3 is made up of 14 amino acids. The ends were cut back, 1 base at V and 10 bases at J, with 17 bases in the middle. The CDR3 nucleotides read TGCAGTGCTAGAGGGGACTCCCACCCGGGCGAGCAGTTCTTC. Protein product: CSARGDSHPGEQFF.

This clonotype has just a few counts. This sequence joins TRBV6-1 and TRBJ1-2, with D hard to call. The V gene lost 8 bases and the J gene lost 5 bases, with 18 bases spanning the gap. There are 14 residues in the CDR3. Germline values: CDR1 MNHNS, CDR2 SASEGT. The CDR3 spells CASQRREAPYGYTF. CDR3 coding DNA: TGTGCCAGCCAGAGGAGAGAGGCTCCTTATGGCTACACCTTC.

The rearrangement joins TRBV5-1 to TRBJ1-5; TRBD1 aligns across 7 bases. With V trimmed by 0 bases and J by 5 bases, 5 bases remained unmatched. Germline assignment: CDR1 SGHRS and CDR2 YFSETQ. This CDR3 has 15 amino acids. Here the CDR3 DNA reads TGCGCCAGCAGCTTGGAGGGGGCATACGATCAGCCCCAGCATTTT. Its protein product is CASSLEGAYDQPQHF.

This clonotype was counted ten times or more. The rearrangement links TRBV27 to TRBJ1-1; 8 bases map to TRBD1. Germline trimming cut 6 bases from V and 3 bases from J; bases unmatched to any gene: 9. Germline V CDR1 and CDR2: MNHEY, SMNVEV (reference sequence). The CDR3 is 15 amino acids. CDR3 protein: CASRRTGSMDTEAFF. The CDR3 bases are TGTGCCAGCAGGAGGACAGGGTCAATGGACACTGAAGCTTTCTTT.

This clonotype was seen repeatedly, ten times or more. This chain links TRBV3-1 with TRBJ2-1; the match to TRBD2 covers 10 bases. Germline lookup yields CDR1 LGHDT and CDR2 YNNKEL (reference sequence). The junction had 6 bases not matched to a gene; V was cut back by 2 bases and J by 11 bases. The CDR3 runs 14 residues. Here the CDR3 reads CASSQFIAGGQQFF. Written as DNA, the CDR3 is TGTGCCAGCAGCCAATTTATAGCGGGGGGTCAGCAGTTCTTC.

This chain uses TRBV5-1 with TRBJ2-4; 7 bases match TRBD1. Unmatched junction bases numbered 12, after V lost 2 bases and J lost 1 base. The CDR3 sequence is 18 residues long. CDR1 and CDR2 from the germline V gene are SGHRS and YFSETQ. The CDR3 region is CASSFGDSGSPAKNIQYF. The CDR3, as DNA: TGCGCCAGCAGCTTCGGGGACAGTGGGTCCCCTGCCAAAAACATTCAGTACTTC.

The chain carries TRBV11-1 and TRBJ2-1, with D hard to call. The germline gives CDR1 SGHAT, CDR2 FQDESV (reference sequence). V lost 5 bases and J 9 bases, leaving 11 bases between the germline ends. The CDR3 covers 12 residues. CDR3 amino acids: CASSPQFGEQFF. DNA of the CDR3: TGTGCCAGCAGCCCCCAATTTGGTGAGCAGTTCTTC.

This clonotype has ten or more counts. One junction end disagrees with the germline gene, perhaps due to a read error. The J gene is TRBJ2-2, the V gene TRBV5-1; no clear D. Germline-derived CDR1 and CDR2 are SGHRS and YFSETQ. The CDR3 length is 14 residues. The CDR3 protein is CASSLGTNTGELFF. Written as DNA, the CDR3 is TGTGCCAGCAGCCTAGGTACAAACACCGGGGAGCTGTTTTTT.

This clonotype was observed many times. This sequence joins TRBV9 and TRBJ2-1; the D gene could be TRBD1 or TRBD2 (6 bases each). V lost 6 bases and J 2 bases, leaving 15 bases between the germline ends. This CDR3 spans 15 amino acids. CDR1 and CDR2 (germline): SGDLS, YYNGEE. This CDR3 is CASTQGGGTYNEQFF. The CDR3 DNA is TGTGCCAGCACCCAAGGGGGAGGTACCTACAATGAGCAGTTCTTC.

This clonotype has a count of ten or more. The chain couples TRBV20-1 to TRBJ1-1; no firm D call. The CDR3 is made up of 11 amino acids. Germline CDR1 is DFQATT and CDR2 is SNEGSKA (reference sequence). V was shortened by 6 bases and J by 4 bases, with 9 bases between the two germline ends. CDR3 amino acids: CSALKGTEAFF. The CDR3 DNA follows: TGCAGTGCCCTTAAGGGCACTGAAGCTTTCTTT.

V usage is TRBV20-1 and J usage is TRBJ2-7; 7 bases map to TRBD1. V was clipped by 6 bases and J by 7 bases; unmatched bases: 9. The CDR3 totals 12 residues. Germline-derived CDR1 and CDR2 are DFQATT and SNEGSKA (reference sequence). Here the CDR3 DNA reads TGCAGTGCCACCACAGGGGCCTGGGAGCAGTACTTC. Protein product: CSATTGAWEQYF.

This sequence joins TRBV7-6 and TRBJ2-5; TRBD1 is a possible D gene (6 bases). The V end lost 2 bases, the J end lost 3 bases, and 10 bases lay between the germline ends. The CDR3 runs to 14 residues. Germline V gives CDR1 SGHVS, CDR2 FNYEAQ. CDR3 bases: TGTGCCAGCAGCTTACAGACAGGAAAAGAGACCCAGTACTTC. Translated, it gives CASSLQTGKETQYF.

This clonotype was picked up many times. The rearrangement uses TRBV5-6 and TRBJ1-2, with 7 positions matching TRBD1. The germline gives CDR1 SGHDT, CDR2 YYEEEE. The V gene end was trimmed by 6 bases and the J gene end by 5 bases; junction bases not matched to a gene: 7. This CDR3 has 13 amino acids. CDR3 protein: CASKRPRGYGYTF. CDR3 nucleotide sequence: TGTGCCAGCAAACGCCCCAGGGGGTATGGCTACACCTTC. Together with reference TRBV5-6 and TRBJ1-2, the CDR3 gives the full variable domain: DAGVTQSPTHLIKTRGQQVTLRCSPKSGHDTVSWYQQALGQGPQFIFQYYEEEERQRGNFPDRFSGHQFPNYSSELNVNALLLGDSALYLCASKRPRGYGYTFGSGTRLTVV.

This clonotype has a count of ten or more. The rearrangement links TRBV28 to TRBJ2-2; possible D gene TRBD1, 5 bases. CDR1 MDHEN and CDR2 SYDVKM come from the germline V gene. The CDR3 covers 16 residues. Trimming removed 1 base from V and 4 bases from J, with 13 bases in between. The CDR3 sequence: CASSLYGPGLTGELFF. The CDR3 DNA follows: TGTGCCAGCAGTTTATACGGTCCAGGGCTCACCGGGGAGCTGTTTTTT.